This T cell receptor beta chain was captured by sequencing in a study of blood T cell repertoires in COVID-19. In the study overall: Acute and convalescent COVID-19 specimens originated in the United States, Italy and Spain. PBMCs, B-cell-depleted T cells, or T cells provided the cDNA or gDNA that made up the material.

Those enrolled in Seattle joined during active infection and were followed longitudinally afterward. A single count supports this clone. The germline V gene encodes CDR1 SGDLS and CDR2 YYNGEE. The J segment lost 6 bases and the V segment lost 4 bases, leaving 8 bases of the junction unmatched. CDR3 length equals 15 residues. In the authors' methods: Reference gene primers were amplified, and this amplification served to estimate nucleated cell counts. Profiled with immunoSEQ multiplex PCR; TCRdb holds only in-frame clones, not every one. V, J and clone size are those of that table, while D and trimming were read from the DNA. The sample lists roughly 330,000 clones; approximately 88% were seen once.

The sequenced sample was peripheral blood. The chain joins TRBV9 to TRBJ1-5; TRBD1 matches 9 bases. The TCR originated in a young man with COVID-19, enrolled during active disease. CDR3 protein: CASSRGQGGSQPQHF. The CDR3 DNA reads as TGTGCCAGCAGCCGGGGACAGGGAGGGTCTCAGCCCCAGCATTTT.